This is a list of T cell receptor beta chains from one sample in a study of blood T cell repertoires in COVID-19. The method was immunoSEQ multiplex PCR; TCRdb's version includes in-frame clones alone and lacks a portion of them. The repertoire includes some 210,000 clones, 84% of them detected once, and about 20% sits in the top ten. Sequences were obtained from peripheral blood. The receptors were sampled from a human donor in a cohort sampled during active COVID-19. Each CDR3 is given with its conserved first and last residue. The order of the fields is J gene, D gene, clone size, V gene, CDR3 DNA, CDR3 protein. D genes are given only for firm matches. Clone size appears in some rows only: once, few, many, or a class for an expanded clone.

>TRBJ1-4|NA|NA|TRBV11-2
TGTGCCAGCAGCTTAGGACAGCTGGCAACTAATGAAAAACTGTTTTTT
CASSLGQLATNEKLFF
>TRBJ1-3|TRBD1|NA|TRBV7-9
TGTGCCAGCAGCTTAGGGACAGGGGGAAACACCATATATTTT
CASSLGTGGNTIYF
>TRBJ1-1|NA|NA|TRBV5-6
TGTGCCAGCAGCTTGGTGGGGGCGAACACTGAAGCTTTCTTT
CASSLVGANTEAFF
>TRBJ2-2|TRBD1|NA|TRBV12-5
TGTGCTAGTGGTTCGGGACAGGGCCACACCGGGGAGCTGTTTTTT
CASGSGQGHTGELFF
>TRBJ2-1|TRBD2|NA|TRBV5-1
TGCGCCAGCAGCAGGAGGACTAGCAGGCCGTACAATGAGCAGTTCTTC
CASSRRTSRPYNEQFF
>TRBJ2-3|NA|NA|TRBV19
TGTGCCAGTAGTAACACACGGGGGAGATGGGATACGCAGTATTTT
CASSNTRGRWDTQYF
>TRBJ2-3|TRBD1|NA|TRBV5-1
TGCGCCAGCAGCTTGGGGGACAGGGGGCGCGCAGATACGCAGTATTTT
CASSLGDRGRADTQYF
>TRBJ2-1|TRBD2|NA|TRBV6-5
TGTGCCAGCAGTATTAGCGGGGGGGCTAACAATGAGCAGTTCTTC
CASSISGGANNEQFF
>TRBJ1-2|NA|NA|TRBV6-5
TGTGCCAGCAGTTCAAACCGGGCCCCGAGGGATGGCTACACCTTC
CASSSNRAPRDGYTF
>TRBJ1-4|TRBD1|few|TRBV4-1
TGCGCCAGCAGCCAAGATCAGATCTATCGACAGGGGCTTAAGACGGAACTGTTTTTT
CASSQDQIYRQGLKTELFF
>TRBJ2-7|NA|NA|TRBV18
TGTGCCAGCTCACCGGCGGGACAGAGCTCCTACGAGCAGTACTTC
CASSPAGQSSYEQYF
>TRBJ2-2|NA|NA|TRBV5-4
TGTGCCAGCAGCACACGCGGAGGGCCGGGTCCCGGGGAGCTGTTTTTT
CASSTRGGPGPGELFF
>TRBJ1-6|NA|NA|TRBV2
TGTGCCAGCAGTGTCAGATCGGGGGGATGGTCACCCCTCCACTTT
CASSVRSGGWSPLHF
>TRBJ2-7|NA|NA|TRBV6-5
TGTGCCAGCACCGAGCAGGGGATCAGGGCCTACGAGCAGTACTTC
CASTEQGIRAYEQYF
>TRBJ2-3|TRBD2|NA|TRBV6-6
TGTGCCAGCAGCGATAGACTAGCGGGAGTAGATACGCAGTATTTT
CASSDRLAGVDTQYF
>TRBJ2-5|TRBD2|NA|TRBV27
TGTGCCAGCAGTTTCTTAGCGGGAGGTTCCCCCGAGACCCAGTACTTC
CASSFLAGGSPETQYF
>TRBJ2-1|TRBD1|many|TRBV30
TGTGCCTGGAGTGTACGGAACAGGGGATATGAGCAGTTCTTC
CAWSVRNRGYEQFF
>TRBJ2-7|NA|NA|TRBV28
TGTGCCAGCAGGAAACACTACGAGCAGTACTTC
CASRKHYEQYF
>TRBJ2-3|NA|NA|TRBV5-8
TGTGCCAGCAGCTTTCCGGGGGCAGATACGCAGTATTTT
CASSFPGADTQYF
>TRBJ2-3|TRBD2|NA|TRBV6-4
TGTGCCAGCAGAGCACCGCCGGGGGGGCTCCCAGATACGCAGTATTTT
CASRAPPGGLPDTQYF
>TRBJ2-1|NA|NA|TRBV19
TGTGCCAGTAGCCTAGGGCCGGGACTCCCAAACTACAATGAGCAGTTCTTC
CASSLGPGLPNYNEQFF
>TRBJ2-1|TRBD1|NA|TRBV15
TGTGCCACCAGCAGAGATCGAGGAGGACAGGGTCGTAATGAGCAGTTCTTC
CATSRDRGGQGRNEQFF
>TRBJ1-1|TRBD1|NA|TRBV29-1
TGCAGCGTCGCGGGACAGGGGAACACTGAAGCTTTCTTT
CSVAGQGNTEAFF
>TRBJ2-7|NA|NA|TRBV7-9
TGTGCCAGCAGCTTAGAATTCGGGGAGCAGTACTTC
CASSLEFGEQYF
>TRBJ1-1|NA|few|TRBV7-8
TGTGCCAGCAGTTTTTCGGGGGGGTTGAGGACTGAAGCTTTCTTT
CASSFSGGLRTEAFF
>TRBJ2-7|TRBD2|few|TRBV7-2
TGTGCCAGCAGCCCCGACACTAGCGGGTACGTTAGTTCCTACGAGCAGTACTTC
CASSPDTSGYVSSYEQYF
>TRBJ2-6|TRBD2|NA|TRBV28
TGTGCCAGCAGTTTAAGGGGACTATCTGGGGCCAACGTCCTGACTTTC
CASSLRGLSGANVLTF
>TRBJ2-3|TRBD2|NA|TRBV28
TGTGCCAGCAGTTCTAGCGGGAGGACAGATACGCAGTATTTT
CASSSSGRTDTQYF
>TRBJ2-1|TRBD2|NA|TRBV6-5
TGTGCCAGCTACCCGCGGGGGGGCCCGTACAATGAGCAGTTCTTC
CASYPRGGPYNEQFF
>TRBJ1-1|NA|NA|TRBV19
TGTGCCACCAAGCGGGGTGGGGGGGGCACTGAAGCTTTCTTT
CATKRGGGGTEAFF
>TRBJ2-2|NA|NA|TRBV5-1
TGCGCCAGCAGCTTGGCCCTAGATCTCACCGGGGAGCTGTTTTTT
CASSLALDLTGELFF
>TRBJ2-3|TRBD1|NA|TRBV24-1
TGTGCCACCTCCTACCCGGGACAGGGGTATGAGAGAACAGATACGCAGTATTTT
CATSYPGQGYERTDTQYF
>TRBJ1-1|TRBD1|NA|TRBV18
TGTGCCAGCTCACCTCAGGGGGTGAACACTGAAGCTTTCTTT
CASSPQGVNTEAFF
>TRBJ1-4|TRBD1|once|TRBV30
TGTGCCTGGTGGGACAGGGGAAATGAAAAACTGTTTTTT
CAWWDRGNEKLFF
>TRBJ1-2|TRBD1|NA|TRBV5-1
TGCGCCAGCAGCTCCACAGGACAGGGGGCGGTTGGCTACACCTTC
CASSSTGQGAVGYTF
>TRBJ2-2|NA|few|TRBV6-5
TGTGCCAGCGCGAGGGAAAGGGATACCGGGGAGCTGTTTTTT
CASARERDTGELFF
>TRBJ1-2|NA|once|TRBV29-1
TGCAGCGTCCAAACCCTACGCGGCTACACCTTC
CSVQTLRGYTF
>TRBJ2-3|TRBD1|once|TRBV5-1
TGCGCCACAGCGAGGGGACAGGGCCCCACAGATACGCAGTATTTT
CATARGQGPTDTQYF
>TRBJ2-2|TRBD1|few|TRBV18
TGTGCCAGCTCACCGAAGGACAGGACGAACACCGGGGAGCTGTTTTTT
CASSPKDRTNTGELFF
>TRBJ1-1|NA|NA|TRBV5-1
TGCGCCAGCAGCAACGTGCGGGACGGTAACACTGAAGCTTTCTTT
CASSNVRDGNTEAFF
>TRBJ2-3|TRBD2|NA|TRBV7-2
TGTGCCAGCAGCCCCAGGAGCGGGAGCCCAGATACGCAGTATTTT
CASSPRSGSPDTQYF
>TRBJ2-2|NA|NA|TRBV12-3/TRBV12-4
TGTGCCAGCAGCCTGGACTACACCGGGGAGCTGTTTTTT
CASSLDYTGELFF
>TRBJ1-5|TRBD1|NA|TRBV30
TGTGCCTGGAGTGGCCTGGGACAGGGGCAGCCCCAGCATTTT
CAWSGLGQGQPQHF
>TRBJ2-3|TRBD1|NA|TRBV5-4
TGTGCCAGCAGCTTGTCGGGACAGGTTACAGATACGCAGTATTTT
CASSLSGQVTDTQYF
>TRBJ2-7|TRBD2|NA|TRBV7-8
TGTGCCAGCAGCGACCGGGAGGCCAACTACGAGCAGTACTTC
CASSDREANYEQYF
>TRBJ2-5|NA|few|TRBV7-2
TGTGCCAGCAGCGCACCGCCGGGTCAAGAGACCCAGTACTTC
CASSAPPGQETQYF
>TRBJ2-3|TRBD1|NA|TRBV5-1
TGCGCCAGCAGTCCAGGGGGCGGCACAGATACGCAGTATTTT
CASSPGGGTDTQYF
>TRBJ1-2|NA|NA|TRBV30
TGTGCCTGGAGTTCAGGGAATGGAAATGGCTACACCTTC
CAWSSGNGNGYTF
>TRBJ2-1|NA|NA|TRBV19
TGTGCCAGTACGGCGCAGGGGTCCTACAATGAGCAGTTCTTC
CASTAQGSYNEQFF
>TRBJ2-1|NA|NA|TRBV4-2
TGTGCCAGCAGCCAAAACAGGAATCCTGAAGTTGGTGAGCAGTTCTTC
CASSQNRNPEVGEQFF
>TRBJ1-4|NA|NA|TRBV7-2
TGTGCCAGCAGCCAGGCTACTAATGAAAAACTGTTTTTT
CASSQATNEKLFF
>TRBJ2-5|TRBD1|NA|TRBV4-2
TGTGCCAGCAGCCAGGACAGGGGGCTGGAGACCCAGTACTTC
CASSQDRGLETQYF
>TRBJ2-3|NA|NA|TRBV27
TGTGCCAGCAGTTTGTATCCAGGCACAGATACGCAGTATTTT
CASSLYPGTDTQYF
>TRBJ2-1|NA|NA|TRBV12-3/TRBV12-4
TGTGCCAGCAGTCAAGATAGGGGTGAGCAGTTCTTC
CASSQDRGEQFF